The next 24 T cell receptor beta chains were all read from a single sample in a study of blood T cell repertoires in COVID-19. Generated by immunoSEQ multiplex PCR, the TCRdb table keeps only in-frame clones and is missing some. The top ten hold 3% to 4.5% of the sample, which has 200,000 or so clones, about nine tenths seen once. Sequencing input: PBMCs or T cells enriched from blood (not recorded which). The receptor set was obtained from a woman between 40 and 55 years old with acute COVID-19.

The genes are TRBV5-6 and TRBJ2-3, with 13 positions matching TRBD2. The CDR3 spans 17 residues. Germline V gene lookup returns CDR1 SGHDT and CDR2 YYEEEE. With V trimmed by 2 bases and J by 8 bases, 11 bases remained unmatched. CDR3 amino acids: CASSFLTSGGSRGTQYF. CDR3 DNA sequence: TGTGCCAGCAGCTTTCTGACTAGCGGGGGGTCCCGGGGTACGCAGTATTTT.

This clone was found once. The chain couples TRBV19 to TRBJ1-4, with D possibly matching TRBD1 (6 bases). The ends were cut back, 5 bases at V and 8 bases at J, with 18 bases in the middle. This CDR3 has 15 residues. Germline V gene sequence: CDR1 LNHDA, CDR2 SQIVND (reference sequence). CDR3 residues: CASSLLDSNWEKLFF. DNA for the CDR3: TGTGCCAGTAGTCTCTTGGACAGCAATTGGGAAAAACTGTTTTTT.

V and J are TRBV19 and TRBJ2-7; 7 bases agree with TRBD2. Germline V CDR1 and CDR2: LNHDA, SQIVND (reference sequence). Trimming at V came to 5 bases and at J to 1 base, leaving 8 bases not matched to a gene. There are 15 residues in the CDR3. This chain's CDR3 is CASSPGRGPSYEQYF. DNA of the CDR3: TGTGCCAGTAGTCCGGGGAGGGGACCGTCCTACGAGCAGTACTTC.

This clone was observed a single time. As DNA, the CDR3 is TGTGCCAGCAGCCGGGACATTTCTGGCTACACCTTC. It is translated as CASSRDISGYTF. This rearrangement joins TRBV2 to TRBJ1-2; a possible D gene is TRBD1 (6 bases). This CDR3 contains 12 residues. Germline V gene data show CDR1 as SNHLY and CDR2 as FYNNEI. V lost 6 bases, J lost 7 bases, and 12 bases lay in between.

The chain carries TRBV5-1 and TRBJ2-1; D perhaps matches TRBD2 (6 bases). The V end was cut by 0 bases, the J end by 8 bases, with 18 bases between. The CDR3 loop spans 16 amino acids. Germline-derived CDR1 and CDR2 are SGHRS and YFSETQ. The CDR3 reads CASSLASGLVAYEQFF. CDR3 nucleotide sequence: TGCGCCAGCAGCTTGGCTTCGGGACTCGTGGCCTATGAGCAGTTCTTC. Complete variable domain (other parts from reference TRBV5-1 and TRBJ2-1): KAGVTQTPRYLIKTRGQQVTLSCSPISGHRSVSWYQQTPGQGLQFLFEYFSETQRNKGNFPGRFSGRQFSNSRSEMNVSTLELGDSALYLCASSLASGLVAYEQFFGPGTRLTVL.

CDR3 protein: CASSRFIASGNTIYF. The CDR3 DNA follows: TGTGCCAGCAGCCGGTTTATCGCGTCTGGAAACACCATATATTTT. The gene calls are TRBV3-1 (or the pseudogene TRBV3-2) and TRBJ1-3, with unresolved D. V was shortened by 4 bases and J by 1 base, with 11 bases between the two germline ends. Germline V lookup: CDR1 LGHDT, CDR2 YNNKEL (reference sequence). CDR3 length equals 15 residues.

This chain uses TRBV10-2 with TRBJ1-1; TRBD1 agrees at 8 bases. This CDR3 spans 14 amino acids. Losses at the gene ends were 2 bases for V and 3 bases for J; bases not matched to a gene: 2. Looked up from germline, CDR1 is WSHSY and CDR2 is SAAADI. The CDR3 bases are TGCGCCAGCAGTGAGGCAGGGGGCTACACTGAAGCTTTCTTT. Residues: CASSEAGGYTEAFF.

As DNA, the CDR3 is TGTGCCAGCAGCGGGGGACAGAATGAAAAACTGTTTTTT. Amino acids: CASSGGQNEKLFF. V and J are TRBV11-2 and TRBJ1-4; the match to TRBD1 covers 7 bases. This CDR3 contains 13 residues. The ends lost 5 bases at V and 5 bases at J; junction bases unmatched: 2. Looked up from germline, CDR1 is SGHAT and CDR2 is FQNNGV.

The chain employs TRBV5-4 and TRBJ2-7; possibly TRBD1 for D (5 bases). This CDR3 is built from 15 residues. From germline, CDR1 is SGHNT and CDR2 YYREEE (reference sequence). Deletions cut 4 bases from V and 3 bases from J, with 17 bases between. As DNA, the CDR3 is TGTGCCAGCAGCCGACGAGGTAATGACAGCTACGAGCAGTACTTC. This gives the protein CASSRRGNDSYEQYF. Full variable domain (missing parts from reference TRBV5-4 and TRBJ2-7): ETGVTQSPTHLIKTRGQQVTLRCSSQSGHNTVSWYQQALGQGPQFIFQYYREEENGRGNFPPRFSGLQFPNYSSELNVNALELDDSALYLCASSRRGNDSYEQYFGPGTRLTVT.

The J gene is TRBJ2-5, the V gene TRBV9; 9 bases fit TRBD2. Germline-derived CDR1 and CDR2 are SGDLS and YYNGEE. Trimming took 0 bases from V and 0 from J; bases not matched to a gene: 3. This CDR3 is 16 amino acids long. CDR3 bases: TGTGCCAGCAGCGTAGCAAGCGGGGGGAACCAAGAGACCCAGTACTTC. Translating gives CASSVASGGNQETQYF. The whole variable domain, filled in from reference TRBV9 and TRBJ2-5, reads DSGVTQTPKHLITATGQRVTLRCSPRSGDLSVYWYQQSLDQGLQFLIQYYNGEERAKGNILERFSAQQFPDLHSELNLSSLELGDSALYFCASSVASGGNQETQYFGPGTRLLVL.

This clone appeared a single time. The chain uses TRBV14 and TRBJ1-2; 7 positions agree with TRBD1. Trimming cost V 2 bases and J 7 bases; bases outside gene matches: 10. Looked up from germline, CDR1 is SGHDN and CDR2 is FVKESK. CDR3 length: 15 amino acids. The CDR3 DNA follows: TGTGCCAGCAGCCAATTAAGGGGGCCGAGCGCTGGCTACACCTTC. Translation gives CASSQLRGPSAGYTF.

The chain has TRBV9 and TRBJ2-5, with TRBD2 identical over 9 bases. After removal of 4 bases from V and 5 bases from J, the junction contained 15 bases not matched to a gene. This CDR3 spans 17 amino acids. The V gene's germline CDR1 is SGDLS and CDR2 YYNGEE. CDR3 nucleotide sequence: TGTGCCAGCAGCACCCATTCAAATAGCGGGGGCTTGGAGACCCAGTACTTC. This translates into CASSTHSNSGGLETQYF.

The chain couples TRBV18 to TRBJ1-1; D unclear. V lost 0 bases and J 4 bases, leaving 15 bases between the germline ends. The CDR3 is made up of 16 amino acids. CDR1 and CDR2 from the germline V gene are KGHSH and LQKENI. This chain's CDR3 is CASSPPGPKRVTEAFF. The DNA of the CDR3 is TGTGCCAGCTCACCACCGGGCCCCAAAAGAGTCACTGAAGCTTTCTTT. Filled out from reference TRBV18 and TRBJ1-1, the complete variable domain reads NAGVMQNPRHLVRRRGQEARLRCSPMKGHSHVYWYRQLPEEGLKFMVYLQKENIIDESGMPKERFSAEFPKEGPSILRIQQVVRGDSAAYFCASSPPGPKRVTEAFFGQGTRLTVV.

Only one count was recorded for this clone. CDR3 in DNA: TGTGCCAGCAGTTTCCTAGCGGGGTCTCCTAATGAGCAGTTCTTC. This gives the protein CASSFLAGSPNEQFF. The rearrangement links TRBV6-5 to TRBJ2-1, with 9 bases matching TRBD2. The CDR3 length is 15 residues. Germline V lookup: CDR1 MNHEY, CDR2 SVGAGI. The V gene end was trimmed by 4 bases and the J gene end by 7 bases; junction bases not matched to a gene: 8.

The V and J genes are TRBV5-1 and TRBJ1-6; TRBD1 matches at 7 bases. The trim removed 9 bases at V and 4 bases at J, leaving 19 bases unmatched. Germline V gene sequence: CDR1 SGHRS, CDR2 YFSETQ. This CDR3 contains 18 residues. The CDR3: CANHRQGVILGYNSPLHF. Here the CDR3 DNA reads TGCGCCAACCACAGACAGGGCGTAATTCTTGGGTATAATTCACCCCTCCACTTT.

The genes are TRBV19 and TRBJ2-7, with TRBD1 matching over 8 bases. The CDR3 is 14 residues long. Germline assignment: CDR1 LNHDA and CDR2 SQIVND (reference sequence). Germline trimming cut 7 bases from V and 3 bases from J; bases unmatched to any gene: 8. CDR3 in DNA: TGTGCCAGTACCCCCGGGACAGGACACTACGAGCAGTACTTC. Encoded protein: CASTPGTGHYEQYF.

This chain joins TRBV7-2 and TRBJ1-5; 12 nucleotides align to TRBD1. Germline values: CDR1 SGHTA, CDR2 FQGNSA. The V segment lost 1 base and the J segment 7 bases; nucleotides outside the gene matches: 2. The length of the CDR3 is 15 residues. The CDR3 sequence: CASSLVGTGGQPQHF. DNA of the CDR3: TGTGCCAGCAGCTTAGTTGGGACAGGGGGCCAGCCCCAGCATTTT.

The CDR3 is CASSQWGVEGPQHF. The CDR3 DNA reads as TGTGCCAGCAGTCAATGGGGGGTCGAAGGCCCCCAGCATTTT. This sequence joins TRBV7-9 and TRBJ1-5, with D possibly being TRBD1 (5 bases). Germline values: CDR1 SEHNR, CDR2 FQNEAQ (reference sequence). CDR3 length equals 14 residues. Trimming took 6 bases from V and 10 from J, leaving 19 bases between them.

The chain combines TRBV2 with TRBJ2-7; D not resolved. The CDR3 extends over 12 amino acids. Trimming took 6 bases from V and 2 from J, leaving 8 bases between them. Germline CDR1 reads SNHLY; CDR2 reads FYNNEI. The CDR3 region has the DNA TGTGCCAGCAGGGCCCAGGCCTACGAGCAGTACGTC. This translates into CASRAQAYEQYV.

The chain employs TRBV7-6 and TRBJ1-6; 8 bases line up with TRBD1. CDR1 and CDR2 (germline): SGHVS, FNYEAQ. The CDR3 length is 16 residues. The ends lost 2 bases at V and 7 bases at J; junction bases unmatched: 7. CDR3 protein: CASSLKSGGLNSPLHF. CDR3 DNA: TGTGCCAGCAGCTTAAAGTCAGGGGGCCTAAATTCACCCCTCCACTTT.

The V gene is TRBV19, the J gene TRBJ1-2; D might be TRBD1 (6 bases). The CDR3 contains 16 residues. V was pared by 6 bases and J by 0 bases, with 17 bases between. CDR1 LNHDA and CDR2 SQIVND come from the germline V gene (reference sequence). The CDR3 is CASRKSGEGANYGYTF. The CDR3 DNA reads TGTGCCAGTAGGAAGTCAGGGGAAGGAGCTAACTATGGCTACACCTTC. The variable domain in full, with the rest retrieved from reference TRBV19 and TRBJ1-2, is DGGITQSPKYLFRKEGQNVTLSCEQNLNHDAMYWYRQDPGQGLRLIYYSQIVNDFQKGDIAEGYSVSREKKESFPLTVTSAQKNPTAFYLCASRKSGEGANYGYTFGSGTRLTVV.

The gene calls are TRBV29-1 and TRBJ2-1; D is uncertain. V gave up 1 base and J gave up 8 bases, with 15 bases separating them. This CDR3 has 14 amino acids. CDR1 is SQVTM, CDR2 ANQGSEA, per germline. The CDR3 spells CSVEGQVRMDEQFF. The CDR3 DNA reads as TGCAGCGTTGAAGGGCAGGTAAGGATGGATGAGCAGTTCTTC.

This clone was observed once. The genes are TRBV2 and TRBJ2-5; 7 bases match TRBD1. Germline V CDR1 and CDR2: SNHLY, FYNNEI. Trimming took 2 bases from V and 4 from J; bases not matched to a gene: 4. This CDR3 spans 14 amino acids. CDR3 sequence reads: CASSERQGGETQYF. DNA for the CDR3: TGTGCCAGCAGTGAAAGACAGGGTGGAGAGACCCAGTACTTC.

V usage is TRBV29-1 and J usage is TRBJ1-2, with D perhaps TRBD1 (5 bases). CDR3 length: 15 residues. Trimming pared 0 bases from V and 4 bases from J, leaving 15 bases between. Germline CDR1 reads SQVTM; CDR2 reads ANQGSEA. In nucleotides, the CDR3 is TGCAGCGTTGAAGAAGGGGCAGGGAAGGGCTATGGCTACACCTTC. Protein: CSVEEGAGKGYGYTF.